This T cell receptor (beta chain) was obtained from a study of T cells in Graves' hyperthyroidism and ophthalmopathy. Amplified TCR beta CDR3 regions came from RNA transcripts. HTBI primers were employed in a first-round RT-PCR of the TCR CDR3. TCRdb passed the multiplex PCR reads through MiXCR, listing each CDR3 protein once. This repertoire shows hundreds of thousands of distinct CDR3 sequences, over 11% found once; its top ten account for 20% to 25%. This clonotype was seen only a few times. Its antigen remains unidentified. Whole-study findings and limits: Most clonotypes expanded in thyroid above 0.001 were likewise present in blood. For ophthalmopathy, model prediction preceded onset by a median 6.5 months. Ophthalmopathy cases were set apart from stable hyperthyroidism by a 13 V-J model.

It was uncontrolled infection, other autoimmune disease, pregnancy or lactation that excluded patients. The sequenced sample consisted of blood. This clonotype was obtained from a woman under 40 with Graves' hyperthyroidism.

In nucleotides, the CDR3 is TGTGCCAGCAACTCATTAGGCGGGAGTGAGGCCCCCTACAATGAGCAGTTCTTC. Amino acids: CASNSLGGSEAPYNEQFF. This sequence joins TRBV6-1 and TRBJ2-1; 7 nucleotides match TRBD2. Germline V lookup: CDR1 MNHNS, CDR2 SASEGT. This CDR3 is 18 amino acids long. The J segment lost 2 bases and the V segment lost 7 bases, leaving 17 bases of the junction unmatched.